Listed below are T cell receptor beta chains from one sample, sequenced in a study of low-dose radiotherapy and immunotherapy resistance in tumors. MiXCR, run by TCRdb on the reads, gives a single entry per CDR3 protein. The table lists 65,000 to 95,000 distinct CDR3 sequences, approximately 17% of them singletons. Source: PBMCs, taken before treatment. These receptors originate from a male donor with prostate cancer. Both conserved end residues are part of each CDR3. D genes are given only for firm matches. The listing skips clone size in some rows; elsewhere it reads once, few, many or a size class.

j_call | d_call | v_call | clone_size | cdr3_nt | cdr3_aa
TRBJ1-2 | . | TRBV30 | many | TGTGCCTGGAGTGCTCTCCATCAAGTGGGGGGCCGGGGGAACTATGGCTACACCTTC | CAWSALHQVGGRGNYGYTF
TRBJ2-2 | TRBD2 | TRBV28 | . | TGTGCCAGCAGTTTTAGTTGGCTAGCGGGAGCCGCCGGGGAGCTGTTTTTT | CASSFSWLAGAAGELFF
TRBJ2-7 | . | TRBV4-1 | many | TGCGCCAGCAGAAGGACAGACGCCACCTACGAGCAGTACTTC | CASRRTDATYEQYF
TRBJ2-1 | TRBD2 | TRBV30 | many | TGTGCCTGGAAGTTAGGCGGGAGGGATAATGAGCAGTTCTTC | CAWKLGGRDNEQFF
TRBJ2-3 | . | TRBV20-1 | many | TGCAGTGAACTAGGAACAGATACGCAGTATTTT | CSELGTDTQYF
TRBJ2-3 | . | TRBV27 | many | TGTGCCAGCAGTTTAGGGTGGGGGGGCCACAATACGCAGTATTTT | CASSLGWGGHNTQYF
TRBJ2-7 | . | TRBV3-1 | many | TGTGCCAGCAGCCCGAGGGGGGACGCCTACGAGCAGTACTTC | CASSPRGDAYEQYF
TRBJ1-6 | . | TRBV7-3 | many | TGTGCCAGCAGCTTAGGGGGAAGTAATTCACCCCTCCACTTT | CASSLGGSNSPLHF
TRBJ2-7 | TRBD1 | TRBV9 | many | TGTGCCAGCAGCCCCTCCGGGACAGGGAGATACGAGCAGTACTTC | CASSPSGTGRYEQYF
TRBJ2-5 | TRBD2 | TRBV25-1 | many | TGTGCCAGCAGTGAGGGGGGGCTAGCGGGAGGAGAGACCCAGTACTTC | CASSEGGLAGGETQYF
TRBJ1-1 | . | TRBV20-1 | . | TGCAGTGCCACAGGGTCTTGGGACACTGAAGCTTTCTTT | CSATGSWDTEAFF
TRBJ2-7 | . | TRBV2 | many | TGTGCCAGCAGCGAGGGACAGCAGTACTTC | CASSEGQQYF
TRBJ1-1 | TRBD1 | TRBV4-1 | . | TGCGCCAGCAGCCAAGGGACAGGTTCGAACACTGAAGCTTTCTTT | CASSQGTGSNTEAFF
TRBJ2-3 | TRBD2 | TRBV15 | many | TGTGCCACCAGCAGGACTAGCGGAGGCACAGATACGCAGTATTTT | CATSRTSGGTDTQYF
TRBJ2-7 | TRBD1 | TRBV5-1 | many | TGCGCCAGCAGCTTAACCGGGACAGGGATATACGAGCAGTACTTC | CASSLTGTGIYEQYF
TRBJ2-7 | . | TRBV21-1 | many | TGTGCCAGCAGCCCTGGGGGGGTACAGGAGAGCTCCTACGAGCAGTACTTC | CASSPGGVQESSYEQYF
TRBJ1-1 | . | TRBV18 | many | TGTGCCAGCTCACTCGGTGATCTAGCTTTCTTT | CASSLGDLAFF
TRBJ2-7 | . | TRBV28 | many | TGTGCCAGCAGTACCCCTCTCTCCTACGAGCAGTACTTC | CASSTPLSYEQYF
TRBJ2-7 | . | TRBV2 | . | TGTGCCAGCAGAGCAGGGGCAGAACCCTACGAGCAGTACTTC | CASRAGAEPYEQYF
TRBJ1-2 | . | TRBV7-2 | once | TGTGCCAGCAGCTTGGACCCGTATGGCTACACCTTC | CASSLDPYGYTF
TRBJ2-1 | TRBD2 | TRBV12-3/TRBV12-4 | many | TGTGCCAGCAGTTTGGAGGGAGGGCCAGGTAATGAGCAGTTCTTC | CASSLEGGPGNEQFF
TRBJ2-7 | . | TRBV7-3 | . | TGTGCCAGCAGCCGGGACGGCTCAGGCGAGCAGTACTTC | CASSRDGSGEQYF
TRBJ2-3 | . | TRBV6-6 | many | TGTGCCAGCAGGGGGCTAGGGAGGCTCACAGATACGCAGTATTTT | CASRGLGRLTDTQYF
TRBJ2-2 | . | TRBV21-1 | . | . | CASSKGGQGGTPGSCFF
TRBJ2-2 | . | TRBV11-2 | many | TGTGCCAGCAGCCGAACCTTCCGATCGGGGATGGACGGGGAGCTGTTTTTT | CASSRTFRSGMDGELFF
TRBJ2-3 | TRBD1 | TRBV7-2 | many | TGTGCCAGCAGCAAGGACAGGGTTGCAGATACGCAGTATTTT | CASSKDRVADTQYF
TRBJ2-1 | TRBD2 | TRBV5-1 | . | TGCGCCAGCAGCTTGGGACTAGCGGGCTCCTACGAGCAGTTCTTC | CASSLGLAGSYEQFF
TRBJ2-3 | TRBD1 | TRBV10-3 | many | TGTGCCATCAGTTCCGGACAAGGACAGGGTGACGCAGATACGCAGTATTTT | CAISSGQGQGDADTQYF
TRBJ2-7 | TRBD1 | TRBV20-1 | . | TGCAGTGCTACCCGGGACAGTTCCTACGAGCAGTACTTC | CSATRDSSYEQYF